Following are 32 T cell receptor beta chains from one sample sequenced in a study of blood T cell repertoires in COVID-19. Libraries were prepared by immunoSEQ multiplex PCR; TCRdb keeps only in-frame clonotypes and omits some of them. The profile shows some 170,000 clones, about four fifths of them singletons. The sample comprised peripheral blood. Source of these receptors: a woman in her seventies with acute or convalescent COVID-19.

This clone was seen a few times. V and J are TRBV6-4 and TRBJ2-5, with D possibly being TRBD2 (6 bases). Per the germline V gene, CDR1 is MRHNA and CDR2 is SNTAGT. CDR3 length: 12 residues. V was pared by 2 bases and J by 5 bases, with 6 bases between. The CDR3 DNA reads as TGTGCCAGCAGTGACGGGGGGGAGACCCAGTACTTC. Encoded protein: CASSDGGETQYF.

The CDR3 region is CATCLQTSFQKQPQHF. DNA for the CDR3: TGCGCCACCTGCTTACAAACATCATTTCAGAAACAGCCCCAGCATTTT. This sequence joins TRBV10-1 and TRBJ1-5, with D hard to call. There are 16 residues in the CDR3. Germline CDR1 and CDR2: WNHNN and SYGVQD (reference sequence). Trimming pared 10 bases from V and 7 bases from J, leaving 26 bases between.

The rearrangement joins TRBV9 to TRBJ2-5; D perhaps matches TRBD1 (5 bases). Germline V gene data show CDR1 as SGDLS and CDR2 as YYNGEE. Trimming cost V 2 bases and J 5 bases, with 13 bases left between them. There are 14 residues in the CDR3. CDR3: CASSVQGAKETQYF. In DNA, the CDR3 is TGTGCCAGCAGCGTCCAGGGTGCTAAGGAGACCCAGTACTTC.

V is TRBV5-4 and J is TRBJ2-3; 8 nucleotides align to TRBD1. V shed 5 bases, J shed 2 bases, and the junction held 1 base outside the gene matches. CDR3 length: 13 amino acids. Germline CDR1 reads SGHNT; CDR2 reads YYREEE (reference sequence). The CDR3 is CASRGQVTDTQYF. In DNA form, the CDR3 reads TGTGCCAGCAGGGGACAGGTCACAGATACGCAGTATTTT. The complete variable domain, with remaining parts taken from reference TRBV5-4 and TRBJ2-3, reads ETGVTQSPTHLIKTRGQQVTLRCSSQSGHNTVSWYQQALGQGPQFIFQYYREEENGRGNFPPRFSGLQFPNYSSELNVNALELDDSALYLCASRGQVTDTQYFGPGTRLTVL.

This clone was observed a single time. The V call is TRBV30, the J call TRBJ2-2, with a weak D call TRBD1 (6 bases). V was pared by 5 bases and J by 0 bases, with 16 bases between. Germline V gives CDR1 GTSNPN, CDR2 SVGIG (reference sequence). This CDR3 region has 16 residues. CDR3 residues: CAWVLSGTPNTGELFF. Here the CDR3 DNA reads TGTGCCTGGGTATTATCCGGGACACCGAACACCGGGGAGCTGTTTTTT.

This chain connects TRBV9 to TRBJ2-1; D might be TRBD2 (5 bases). Germline values: CDR1 SGDLS, CDR2 YYNGEE. V was shortened by 3 bases and J by 3 bases, with 7 bases between the two germline ends. The CDR3 length is 13 residues. The CDR3 DNA follows: TGTGCCAGCAGCGGCGACTACTACAATGAGCAGTTCTTC. It yields the protein CASSGDYYNEQFF.

V gene TRBV6-1 combines with J gene TRBJ2-3; D is possibly TRBD1 (6 bases). Trimming stripped 1 base from V and 3 bases from J, with 11 bases between. The CDR3 has 15 amino acids. Germline assignment: CDR1 MNHNS and CDR2 SASEGT. CDR3 DNA: TGTGCCAGCAGTGAAGGACAGGTTCGGACAGATACGCAGTATTTT. Its protein is CASSEGQVRTDTQYF.

A note on this clone: This sample includes further DNA sequences coding for the same CDR3. The V gene is TRBV6-1, the J gene TRBJ1-2; the match to TRBD1 covers 8 bases. Germline loops: CDR1 MNHNS, CDR2 SASEGT. Trimming cost V 3 bases and J 4 bases; bases outside gene matches: 4. CDR3 length: 14 residues. The DNA of the CDR3 is TGTGCCAGCAGTGAGGGGGGACAGGTCTATGGCTACACCTTC. It encodes CASSEGGQVYGYTF.

This clone was counted between two and nine times. The rearrangement links TRBV11-2 to TRBJ2-7; TRBD2 agrees at 10 bases. This CDR3 spans 14 amino acids. Germline loops: CDR1 SGHAT, CDR2 FQNNGV. The junction had 7 bases not matched to a gene; V was cut back by 5 bases and J by 6 bases. CDR3 amino acids: CASSRAGGLVEQYF. The CDR3 bases are TGTGCCAGCAGCCGAGCGGGGGGGCTTGTCGAGCAGTACTTC.

On this clone itself: The junction differs from germline at one of its ends, possibly a read error. This chain uses TRBV12-3 or TRBV12-4 with TRBJ2-2; TRBD2 aligns across 8 bases. The CDR3 contains 13 residues. The CDR3 DNA sequence: TGTGCCAGCAGCTTAGGACTAGCCCTTGAGCTGTTTTTT. Its translation is CASSLGLALELFF.

This chain uses TRBV10-3 with TRBJ2-6; D might be TRBD2 (6 bases). The V gene's germline CDR1 is ENHRY and CDR2 SYGVKD. The CDR3 is 15 residues long. V dropped 2 bases and J dropped 2 bases, with 7 bases sitting between them. CDR3 DNA sequence: TGTGCCATCAGTGAGGGGGAGGCTGGGGCCAACGTCCTGACTTTC. Encoded protein: CAISEGEAGANVLTF.

The rearrangement joins TRBV6-5 to TRBJ2-3; D may be TRBD2 (6 bases). Per the germline V gene, CDR1 is MNHEY and CDR2 is SVGAGI. This CDR3 is built from 14 residues. V lost 6 bases and J lost 2, with 12 bases in between. CDR3 in DNA: TGTGCCAGCAGCGGGGGACTGATCACAGATACGCAGTATTTT. Translated: CASSGGLITDTQYF.

The rearrangement joins TRBV30 to TRBJ2-5; TRBD1 matches 7 bases. This CDR3 contains 13 residues. V lost 3 bases and J lost 2; bases outside the gene matches: 3. CDR1 GTSNPN and CDR2 SVGIG come from the germline V gene (reference sequence). CDR3 region: CAWRRGQQETQYF. Written as DNA, the CDR3 is TGTGCCTGGAGGAGGGGGCAGCAAGAGACCCAGTACTTC. Based on the CDR3 plus reference TRBV30 and TRBJ2-5, the full variable domain is SQTIHQWPATLVQPVGSPLSLECTVEGTSNPNLYWYRQAAGRGLQLLFYSVGIGQISSEVPQNLSASRPQDRQFILSSKKLLLSDSGFYLCAWRRGQQETQYFGPGTRLLVL.

The rearrangement uses TRBV4-1 and TRBJ2-1, with 10 positions matching TRBD1. Germline CDR1 reads MGHRA; CDR2 reads YSYEKL. The CDR3 is 14 residues long. J lost 9 bases, V lost 3 bases, and 5 bases had no gene match. In nucleotides, the CDR3 is TGCGCCAGCAGCCAGGGACAGGGGCGGGTTGAGCAGTTCTTC. Translated: CASSQGQGRVEQFF.

This chain joins TRBV4-3 and TRBJ1-1; unclear D gene. The V end was cut by 0 bases, the J end by 4 bases, with 12 bases between. The CDR3 extends over 15 amino acids. Germline CDR1 LGHNA, CDR2 YSLEER. This CDR3 reads CASSQDGEGSTEAFF. The CDR3 DNA reads as TGCGCCAGCAGCCAAGATGGGGAAGGGAGCACTGAAGCTTTCTTT.

The chain joins TRBV4-1 to TRBJ1-1; D is unresolved. Trimming took off 0 bases at V and 1 base at J, with 9 bases between the two ends. Germline V CDR1 and CDR2: MGHRA, YSYEKL. The CDR3 loop spans 15 amino acids. Here the CDR3 DNA reads TGCGCCAGCAGCCAAGATATCGGAGGGAACACTGAAGCTTTCTTT. Encoded protein: CASSQDIGGNTEAFF.

The CDR3 region is CASSYLAGGYTEAFF. For the CDR3, the DNA is TGTGCCAGCAGTTACTTGGCAGGGGGCTACACTGAAGCTTTCTTT. The chain has TRBV6-6 and TRBJ1-1, with TRBD1 identical over 8 bases. The CDR3 loop spans 15 amino acids. V trimming: 1 base; J trimming: 3 bases; junction bases outside the gene matches: 4. Germline V CDR1 and CDR2: MNHNY, SVGAGI (reference sequence).

The chain recombines TRBV12-5 with TRBJ1-3; 7 bases match TRBD1. Germline CDR1 reads LGHNT; CDR2 reads FRNRAP. CDR3 size: 16 residues. Losses at the gene ends were 7 bases for V and 0 bases for J; bases not matched to a gene: 9. CDR3 residues: CASASDRLPSGNTIYF. The DNA for the CDR3 is TGTGCTAGTGCCTCGGACAGGCTCCCCTCTGGAAACACCATATATTTT.

The chain carries TRBV30 and TRBJ1-4; no definite D call. Trimming cost V 1 base and J 5 bases, with 5 bases left between them. Germline V lookup: CDR1 GTSNPN, CDR2 SVGIG (reference sequence). The CDR3 runs 12 residues. This chain's CDR3 is CAWSAGNEKLFF. In DNA, the CDR3 is TGTGCCTGGAGTGCAGGAAATGAAAAACTGTTTTTT.

The genes are TRBV4-3 and TRBJ1-1, with D perhaps TRBD1 (5 bases). The V gene's germline CDR1 is LGHNA and CDR2 YSLEER. Trimming cost V 3 bases and J 5 bases, with 13 bases left between them. This CDR3 spans 14 amino acids. The DNA of the CDR3 is TGCGCCAGCAGCCAGGGGGGAACCAGGACTGAAGCTTTCTTT. Protein: CASSQGGTRTEAFF.

The rearrangement links TRBV28 to TRBJ2-2; D remains unclear. CDR1 and CDR2 from the germline V gene are MDHEN and SYDVKM. This CDR3 spans 12 amino acids. Trimming took 4 bases from V and 4 from J, leaving 4 bases between them. CDR3 in amino acids: CASSSSTGELFF. CDR3 in DNA: TGTGCCAGCAGTTCCTCCACCGGGGAGCTGTTTTTT.

This chain links TRBV2 with TRBJ2-3; 8 nucleotides line up with TRBD2. The ends lost 0 bases at V and 0 bases at J; junction bases unmatched: 8. The CDR3 totals 18 residues. Germline CDR1 SNHLY, CDR2 FYNNEI. The chain's CDR3 is CASSEARIAGPSTDTQYF. The CDR3 DNA reads as TGTGCCAGCAGTGAAGCGAGGATAGCGGGGCCTAGCACAGATACGCAGTATTTT.

The rearrangement uses TRBV24-1 and TRBJ2-5, with D possibly matching TRBD1 (6 bases). With 4 bases removed from V and 2 bases from J, the gap between germline ends came to 13 bases. This CDR3 is 15 amino acids long. Germline V CDR1 and CDR2: KGHDR, SFDVKD. The CDR3, as DNA: TGTGCCACCAGTGAGGCCGGACAGAAACAAGAGACCCAGTACTTC. It yields the protein CATSEAGQKQETQYF.

This clone showed up just a few times. The chain couples TRBV10-2 to TRBJ1-5; D perhaps matches TRBD1 (5 bases). In germline, CDR1 is WSHSY, CDR2 SAAADI. V lost 6 bases and J lost 1, with 13 bases in between. The CDR3 sequence is 15 residues long. The CDR3 nucleotides are TGCGCCAGCAGCGACGTGGGGCGGAGCAATCAGCCCCAGCATTTT. Translated, it gives CASSDVGRSNQPQHF.

The CDR3 here is CAISDLGKGGYGYTF. The CDR3, as DNA: TGTGCCATCAGTGATCTTGGCAAAGGGGGCTATGGCTACACCTTC. The J gene is TRBJ1-2, the V gene TRBV10-3; tentatively, D is TRBD1 (6 bases). The CDR3 is 15 residues long. Germline values: CDR1 ENHRY, CDR2 SYGVKD. The V end lost 3 bases, the J end lost 4 bases, and 15 bases lay between the germline ends.

Here the CDR3 reads CASSFNGLTEAFF. DNA of the CDR3: TGTGCCAGCAGCTTTAATGGGCTTACTGAAGCTTTCTTT. The chain joins TRBV7-8 to TRBJ1-1; D gene ambiguous. The CDR3 length is 13 residues. Germline loops: CDR1 SGHVS, CDR2 FQNEAQ. Trimming left V 3 bases short and J 5 bases short, with 10 bases between.

CDR3 region: CASSLAVGEQYF. DNA for the CDR3: TGTGCCAGCAGCTTAGCAGTCGGCGAGCAGTACTTC. The chain has TRBV7-2 and TRBJ2-7; D is undetermined. The CDR3 extends over 12 amino acids. V was pared by 0 bases and J by 6 bases, with 6 bases between. CDR1 and CDR2 (germline): SGHTA, FQGNSA.

This rearrangement joins TRBV7-2 to TRBJ2-1; 12 bases are shared with TRBD2. The V gene end was trimmed by 5 bases and the J gene end by 6 bases; junction bases not matched to a gene: 8. The CDR3 is made up of 16 amino acids. Germline values: CDR1 SGHTA, CDR2 FQGNSA. The CDR3 nucleotides read TGTGCCAGCAGCCCACAGGGACTAGCGGGTGGCAATGAGCAGTTCTTC. Its translation: CASSPQGLAGGNEQFF.

The chain is built from TRBV12-3 or TRBV12-4 and TRBJ1-2; TRBD1 aligns across 8 bases. V was pared by 5 bases and J by 6 bases, with 5 bases of the junction left unmatched. This CDR3 region has 13 residues. CDR3 DNA: TGTGCCAGCAGTCACGGACAGGGTGATGGCTACACCTTC. Protein: CASSHGQGDGYTF.

V is TRBV30 and J is TRBJ1-5; a weak D match, TRBD1 (5 bases). Germline assignment: CDR1 GTSNPN and CDR2 SVGIG (reference sequence). There are 13 residues in the CDR3. Between the trimmed V and J ends, which lost 3 bases and 7 bases, there was a span of 13 bases. The CDR3 DNA is TGTGCCTGGAGCCACTCAGGGAAACAGCCCCAGCATTTT. This codes for CAWSHSGKQPQHF.

The chain joins TRBV4-1 to TRBJ2-2; tentative D call: TRBD1 (5 bases). The V end was cut by 1 base, the J end by 3 bases, with 12 bases between. CDR3 size: 16 residues. CDR1 and CDR2 (germline): MGHRA, YSYEKL. The CDR3: CASSQVGAGHTGELFF. In nucleotides, the CDR3 is TGCGCCAGCAGCCAAGTTGGGGCAGGCCACACCGGGGAGCTGTTTTTT.

This chain links TRBV7-2 with TRBJ1-5; TRBD1 matches 9 bases. Germline V gene data show CDR1 as SGHTA and CDR2 as FQGNSA. The CDR3 is 16 residues long. V shed 2 bases, J shed 5 bases, and the junction held 7 bases outside the gene matches. CDR3 sequence reads: CASSLFRTGADQPQHF. In DNA form, the CDR3 reads TGTGCCAGCAGCTTATTCCGGACAGGGGCTGATCAGCCCCAGCATTTT.